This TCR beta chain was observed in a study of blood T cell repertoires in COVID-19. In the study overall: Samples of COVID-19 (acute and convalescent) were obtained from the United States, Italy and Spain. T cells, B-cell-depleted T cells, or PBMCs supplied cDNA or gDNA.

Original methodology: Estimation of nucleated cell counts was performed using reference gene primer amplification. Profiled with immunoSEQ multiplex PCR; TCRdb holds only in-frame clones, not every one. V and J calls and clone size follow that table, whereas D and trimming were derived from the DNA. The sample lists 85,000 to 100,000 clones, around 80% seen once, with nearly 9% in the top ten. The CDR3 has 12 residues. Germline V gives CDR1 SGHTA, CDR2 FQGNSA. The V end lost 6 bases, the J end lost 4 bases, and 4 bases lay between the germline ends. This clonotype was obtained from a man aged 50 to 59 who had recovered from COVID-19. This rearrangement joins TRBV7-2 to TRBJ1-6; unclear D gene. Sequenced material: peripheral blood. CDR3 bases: TGTGCCAGCAGTCCATATAATTCACCCCTCCACTTT. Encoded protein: CASSPYNSPLHF.